This entry features one T cell receptor (beta chain) sequence. V lost 7 bases and J lost 3; bases outside the gene matches: 9. The V gene's germline CDR1 is MRHNA and CDR2 SNTAGT. The CDR3 consists of 15 residues. These data are taken from a study of blood T cell repertoires in COVID-19. Study-wide context: Collection of acute and convalescent COVID-19 samples took place in the United States, Italy and Spain. From T cells, B-cell-depleted T cells, or PBMCs came the material, which was cDNA or gDNA.

Per the authors' pipeline: Cell counts per sample came from amplifying reference gene primers. Clones were read by immunoSEQ multiplex PCR, and TCRdb kept only the in-frame ones, dropping some. V and J calls and clone size follow that table, whereas D and trimming were derived from the DNA. The sample records about 240,000 clones, roughly four fifths being singletons. Specimen: peripheral blood. The chain has TRBV6-4 and TRBJ1-2; TRBD1 matches at 9 bases. The receptor comes from a woman between 18 and 30 years old with acute or convalescent COVID-19. CDR3 sequence: CASKPLDRGHYGYTF. The CDR3 DNA reads TGTGCCAGCAAACCCTTGGACAGGGGACACTATGGCTACACCTTC.